Listed below are T cell receptor beta chains from one sample, sequenced in a study of T cells in localized non-small cell lung cancer. The assay was immunoSEQ multiplex PCR, and TCRdb's table has in-frame clones only and misses some. Found here are fewer than 13,000 clones, roughly 84% of them singletons; the top ten hold roughly 8.6%. The sample was peripheral blood, taken before any cancer treatment. Receptors originate from a male donor at least 60 years old with stage III lung adenocarcinoma. CDR3s include the opening cysteine and the closing phenylalanine or tryptophan.

len,v_gene,CDR3aa
14,TRBV5-6,CASSRGFSYQPQHF
13,TRBV6-5,CASSPGGNQPQHF
15,TRBV4-1,CASSSTPGTGSGYTF
16,TRBV5-4,CASSPRRTGGQHGYTF
13,TRBV28,CASSLSGNYGYTF
16,TRBV7-9,CASSLSDGNSYNEQFF
13,TRBV6-6,CASSYSENTEAFF
15,TRBV6-1,CASSGGLANTGELFF
18,TRBV10-3,CAISELGTGALTNEKLFF
18,TRBV15,CATSRADTLAGSYNEQFF
16,TRBV6-5,CASSYSGGGFTDTQYF
14,TRBV19,CASRRTGGADTQYF
18,TRBV28,CASSFTWETGGNTGELFF
13,TRBV29-1,CSAVPQGASGYTF
15,TRBV13,CASSLRGQLKHTQYF
14,TRBV7-3,CASSPSGQSYEQYF
20,TRBV4-2,CASSLGTGGGAMGSTDTQYF